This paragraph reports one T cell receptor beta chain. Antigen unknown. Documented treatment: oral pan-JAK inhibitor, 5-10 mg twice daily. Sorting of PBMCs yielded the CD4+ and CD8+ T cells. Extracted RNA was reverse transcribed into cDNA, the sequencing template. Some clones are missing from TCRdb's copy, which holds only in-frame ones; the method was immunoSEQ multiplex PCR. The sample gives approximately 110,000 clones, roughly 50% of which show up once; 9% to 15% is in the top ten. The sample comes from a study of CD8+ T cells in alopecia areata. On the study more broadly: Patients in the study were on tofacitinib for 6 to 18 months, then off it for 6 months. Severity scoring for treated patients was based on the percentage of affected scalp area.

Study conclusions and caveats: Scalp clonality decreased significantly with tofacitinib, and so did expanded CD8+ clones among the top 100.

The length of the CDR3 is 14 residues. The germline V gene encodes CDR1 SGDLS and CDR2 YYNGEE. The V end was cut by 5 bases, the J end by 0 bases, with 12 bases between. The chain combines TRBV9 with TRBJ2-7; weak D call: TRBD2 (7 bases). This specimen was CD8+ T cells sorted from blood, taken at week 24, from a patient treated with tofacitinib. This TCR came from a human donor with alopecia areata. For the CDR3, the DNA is TGTGCCAGCAGTGAAGGGGGGGCCTCCTACGAGCAGTACTTC. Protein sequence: CASSEGGASYEQYF.